This T cell receptor beta chain was obtained from a study of OX40 agonist ivuxolimab in advanced cancers. Study-level information: Ivuxolimab, which patients received intravenously every 2 weeks, was dosed at 0.01 to 10 mg/kg. Participants averaged approximately 65 years of age (range roughly 23 to 85) and were 75% to 90% male. Two cutaneous melanoma patients and one hepatocellular carcinoma patient, three in all, had partial responses.

The CDR3 consists of 15 residues. The J segment lost 5 bases and the V segment lost 6 bases, leaving 11 bases of the junction unmatched. Per the germline V gene, CDR1 is MNHEY and CDR2 is SMNVEV (reference sequence). Repertoires were generated with immunoSEQ multiplex PCR, while TCRdb's copy carries only in-frame clones and drops some. Of 74,000 or so clones listed, 70% to 90% are singletons. The sample here was CD4+ or CD8+ T cells sorted from blood, taken in a trial of the OX40 agonist ivuxolimab. The receptor's source is an adult with an advanced solid tumor such as melanoma, head and neck, liver or kidney cancer. V usage is TRBV27 and J usage is TRBJ1-1; 8 bases fit TRBD1. CDR3 DNA sequence: TGTGCCAGCAGGATACTCCAGGGGGCGTGGACTGAAGCTTTCTTT. Amino acids: CASRILQGAWTEAFF.